This TCR beta chain was recovered during a study of cytomegalovirus exposure and HLA in healthy donors. As for the study in general: Genetic ancestry analysis placed approximately 80% of the 410 or so donors that were genotyped in the Caucasian-associated cluster.

Study results and limitations: High sensitivity and specificity were reportedly achieved when the classifier diagnosed cytomegalovirus status. Later analysis found that TCR beta chains associated with HLA were more clonally expanded than other, equally common chains. In a later analysis, TCR beta V- and J-gene trimming was associated with a missense DCLRE1C variant.

This CDR3 has 13 residues. Germline V gene lookup returns CDR1 SNHLY and CDR2 FYNNEI. The V and J ends lost 8 bases and 0 bases respectively, with 10 bases between them. The PCR employed 60 Vbeta primers together with 13 Jbeta primers. Method: immunoSEQ multiplex PCR; TCRdb's copy keeps in-frame clones and lacks some. Of some 48,000 clones listed, over 60% are singletons. Notes on this clone: Its specificity is not known.

The sequencing input was PBMCs. This TCR was sampled from a young man in good health and CMV-seropositive. The chain couples TRBV2 to TRBJ1-2, with D perhaps matching TRBD1 (6 bases). The CDR3 reads CASRTAPNYGYTF. The CDR3 region has the DNA TGTGCCAGCCGGACAGCTCCTAACTATGGCTACACCTTC.